This record concerns one T cell receptor beta chain sequence. This specimen comes from a study of blood T cell repertoires in COVID-19. On the study more broadly: The United States, Italy and Spain provided the acute and convalescent COVID-19 samples. PBMCs, B-cell-depleted T cells, or T cells provided the cDNA or gDNA that made up the material.

As handled by the study authors: Reference gene primers were amplified, and this amplification served to estimate nucleated cell counts. Here immunoSEQ multiplex PCR was the method, and the copy in TCRdb shows in-frame clones only, minus some. V, J and clone size reflect that table, while D and trimming were determined from the DNA. The sample shows 110,000 or so clones, roughly 80% of them seen only once. CDR3 size: 16 residues. Germline V gives CDR1 LGHDT, CDR2 YNNKEL (reference sequence). The J segment lost 0 bases and the V segment lost 3 bases, leaving 7 bases of the junction unmatched. V and J are TRBV3-1 (or the pseudogene TRBV3-2) and TRBJ1-2, with TRBD1 identical over 7 bases. Material: peripheral blood. This clonotype was obtained from a man in his fifties with acute or convalescent COVID-19. Here the CDR3 reads CASSQGQSPANYGYTF. CDR3 nucleotide sequence: TGTGCCAGCAGCCAGGGACAGTCCCCGGCTAACTATGGCTACACCTTC.